This T cell receptor beta chain was sequenced during a study of identical twins. Study-wide results and limits: The study drew conclusions from cross-sectional statistical analysis, not from following the same donors. Models came in too low on out-of-frame TCR alpha sharing in monozygotic twins.

The CDR3 runs to 11 residues. From germline, CDR1 is DFQATT and CDR2 SNEGSKA (reference sequence). V dropped 4 bases and J dropped 6 bases, with 6 bases sitting between them. In its sample, this clonotype was seen many times. What it binds is not known. TCRdb re-derived calls from the 5' RACE reads in MiXCR, one entry per CDR3 protein. The sample contains 550,000 to 700,000 distinct CDR3 sequences, around a tenth of which appear only once. These data are also associated with another study on yellow fever vaccine responses in identical twins.

This TCR was recovered from a woman between 18 and 30 years old in good health. V usage is TRBV20-1 and J usage is TRBJ2-2; no firm D call. The sequenced sample was PBMCs. CDR3 DNA sequence: TGCAGTGCTATCGGACCCGGGGAGCTGTTTTTT. This translates into CSAIGPGELFF.